This is a list of T cell receptor beta chains from one sample in a study of cytomegalovirus exposure and HLA in healthy donors. TCRdb's table, derived via immunoSEQ multiplex PCR, lists solely in-frame clones and lacks some. Among 110,000 or so clones listed, roughly four fifths were seen once. The sequenced material came from PBMCs. These receptors originate from a woman between 18 and 29 years old in good health and CMV-seronegative. Each CDR3 is given with its conserved first and last residue. A D gene is named only where the DNA matches it firmly. A row's size may be missing; if present it is once, few, many or a size class.

abundance	v_gene	d_gene	j_gene	CDR3aa	CDR3nt
.	TRBV21-1	.	TRBJ2-2	CASSRRSRTSGMRGTGELFF	TGTGCCAGCAGCAGAAGATCTCGGACTAGCGGGATGAGGGGCACCGGGGAGCTGTTTTTT
.	TRBV4-3	.	TRBJ1-6	CASSQAIRVGQSSYNSPLHF	TGCGCCAGCAGCCAAGCAATCCGGGTAGGCCAAAGCTCCTATAATTCACCCCTCCACTTT
.	TRBV7-2	TRBD1	TRBJ1-4	CASSRWGQGREKLFF	TGTGCCAGCAGCCGCTGGGGACAGGGAAGGGAAAAACTGTTTTTT
.	TRBV27	.	TRBJ1-1	CASSLSMVGHTEAFF	TGTGCCAGCAGTTTATCGATGGTGGGGCACACTGAAGCTTTCTTT
.	TRBV10-2	TRBD2	TRBJ2-7	CASKWTSGHSYEQYF	TGCGCCAGCAAGTGGACTAGCGGGCACTCCTACGAGCAGTACTTC
.	TRBV12-5	TRBD1	TRBJ1-2	CASGLVETPDRLTRYGYTF	TGTGCTAGTGGTTTGGTCGAAACACCGGACAGGCTGACTCGCTATGGCTACACCTTC
.	TRBV2	.	TRBJ1-1	CASIGRSTEAFF	TGTGCCAGCATAGGCCGGAGCACTGAAGCTTTCTTT
.	TRBV4-2	.	TRBJ2-3	CASSLVRAGSGADTQYF	TGTGCCAGCAGCCTCGTCAGAGCCGGGAGTGGGGCAGATACGCAGTATTTT
.	TRBV21-1	.	TRBJ2-7	CATTTTVLRGALSYEQYF	TGTGCCACCACAACAACCGTTCTCAGGGGAGCACTCTCCTACGAGCAGTACTTC
.	TRBV6-4	.	TRBJ1-2	CASSDGVRGDYGYTF	TGTGCCAGCAGTGATGGGGTCCGGGGTGACTATGGCTACACCTTC
.	TRBV7-8	.	TRBJ1-5	CASSLRSAGLQPQHF	TGTGCCAGCAGCTTAAGGTCGGCAGGGCTTCAGCCCCAGCATTTT
.	TRBV30	.	TRBJ1-6	CAWTGGLSYNSPLHF	TGTGCCTGGACTGGGGGCCTCTCCTATAATTCACCCCTCCACTTT
few	TRBV5-6	.	TRBJ2-1	CASSLIANTYNEQFF	TGTGCCAGCAGCTTAATAGCGAACACCTACAATGAGCAGTTCTTC
.	TRBV18	TRBD1	TRBJ1-2	CASSPGQAFPGYTF	TGTGCCAGCTCACCCGGACAGGCCTTCCCTGGCTACACCTTC
.	TRBV11-2	.	TRBJ1-2	CASSFLTANYGYTF	TGTGCCAGCAGCTTTTTGACAGCTAACTATGGCTACACCTTC